One sample yielded the 25 T cell receptor beta chains listed below, sequenced in a study of CD8+ T cells in alopecia areata. Following extraction, RNA underwent reverse transcription to cDNA, which served as the sequencing template. Profiled with immunoSEQ multiplex PCR; TCRdb holds only in-frame clones, not every one. The sample shows a few hundred thousand clones, roughly 50% of them seen only once. The specimen sequenced was CD8+ T cells sorted from blood. The receptor source for this set is a human donor in good health.

The chain is built from TRBV29-1 and TRBJ2-3; a possible D gene is TRBD1 (5 bases). This CDR3 is built from 17 residues. The V end lost 0 bases, the J end lost 1 base, and 17 bases lay between the germline ends. CDR1 and CDR2 (germline): SQVTM, ANQGSEA. CDR3 DNA: TGCAGCGTTGAAGACCCGTGGCAGGGTAGGCGCACAGATACGCAGTATTTT. It encodes CSVEDPWQGRRTDTQYF.

This clone has more than one count but fewer than ten. The V call is TRBV27, the J call TRBJ1-1; possibly TRBD1 for D (6 bases). Trimming cost V 5 bases and J 1 base, with 23 bases left between them. From germline, CDR1 is MNHEY and CDR2 SMNVEV (reference sequence). The CDR3 spans 18 residues. CDR3 region: CASSPRWGGPGKNTEAFF. In nucleotides, the CDR3 is TGTGCCAGCAGTCCGCGATGGGGGGGCCCGGGGAAGAACACTGAAGCTTTCTTT.

This clone has only a few counts. The gene calls are TRBV4-1 and TRBJ2-3; no clear D gene. V was clipped by 0 bases and J by 4 bases, with 11 bases between them. The V gene's germline CDR1 is MGHRA and CDR2 YSYEKL. The CDR3 covers 15 residues. Here the CDR3 reads CASSQDLRVADTQYF. The CDR3 nucleotides are TGCGCCAGCAGCCAAGATCTTCGGGTGGCAGATACGCAGTATTTT.

The genes are TRBV12-5 and TRBJ1-2; a weak D match, TRBD1 (5 bases). The germline gives CDR1 LGHNT, CDR2 FRNRAP. The V gene lost 5 bases and the J gene lost 4 bases, with 8 bases spanning the gap. The CDR3 spans 12 residues. The CDR3 DNA follows: TGTGCTAGTGGTACGGGGGGCTATGGCTACACCTTC. It specifies CASGTGGYGYTF.

V usage is TRBV4-1 and J usage is TRBJ2-1; weak D call: TRBD2 (5 bases). This CDR3 has 16 amino acids. The V gene lost 7 bases and the J gene lost 4 bases, with 20 bases spanning the gap. Germline V lookup: CDR1 MGHRA, CDR2 YSYEKL. CDR3 sequence (DNA): TGCGCCAGCACCGCTCTCGGGGTAGCGCGGTACAATGAGCAGTTCTTC. It yields the protein CASTALGVARYNEQFF.

This chain connects TRBV5-6 to TRBJ2-5; no definite D call. Germline CDR1 and CDR2: SGHDT and YYEEEE. The CDR3 consists of 13 residues. Trimming cost V 7 bases and J 5 bases, with 15 bases left between them. The CDR3 coding sequence is TGTGCCAGCCGTGGGCGAGAGGCGGAGACCCAGTACTTC. Encoded protein: CASRGREAETQYF. The variable domain in full, completed from reference TRBV5-6 and TRBJ2-5, reads DAGVTQSPTHLIKTRGQQVTLRCSPKSGHDTVSWYQQALGQGPQFIFQYYEEEERQRGNFPDRFSGHQFPNYSSELNVNALLLGDSALYLCASRGREAETQYFGPGTRLLVL.

CDR3 in DNA: TGTGCCAGCAGCTACCAGCCGACAGGGTTCAATCAGCCCCAGCATTTT. Protein product: CASSYQPTGFNQPQHF. This chain connects TRBV5-6 to TRBJ1-5; 7 bases fit TRBD1. The CDR3 loop spans 16 amino acids. Germline-derived CDR1 and CDR2 are SGHDT and YYEEEE. V lost 3 bases and J lost 3; bases outside the gene matches: 9. The whole variable domain, remainder taken from reference TRBV5-6 and TRBJ1-5, is DAGVTQSPTHLIKTRGQQVTLRCSPKSGHDTVSWYQQALGQGPQFIFQYYEEEERQRGNFPDRFSGHQFPNYSSELNVNALLLGDSALYLCASSYQPTGFNQPQHFGDGTRLSIL.

This clone was observed a handful of times. The chain couples TRBV27 to TRBJ1-1; D is unresolved. Trimming took 4 bases from V and 4 from J, leaving 13 bases between them. Germline V gene data show CDR1 as MNHEY and CDR2 as SMNVEV (reference sequence). The CDR3 has 14 amino acids. The CDR3 protein is CASSSSASGTEAFF. CDR3 sequence (DNA): TGTGCCAGCAGTTCGTCGGCTTCCGGCACTGAAGCTTTCTTT.

This clone showed up just a few times. The chain joins TRBV11-2 to TRBJ1-1; 11 positions match TRBD1. The junction had 4 bases not matched to a gene; V was cut back by 4 bases and J by 6 bases. The CDR3 spans 14 residues. The germline gives CDR1 SGHAT, CDR2 FQNNGV. As DNA, the CDR3 is TGTGCCAGCAGCTGGACAGGGGGCAGAGCTGAAGCTTTCTTT. It specifies CASSWTGGRAEAFF. The whole variable domain, remainder taken from reference TRBV11-2 and TRBJ1-1, is EAGVAQSPRYKIIEKRQSVAFWCNPISGHATLYWYQQILGQGPKLLIQFQNNGVVDDSQLPKDRFSAERLKGVDSTLKIQPAKLEDSAVYLCASSWTGGRAEAFFGQGTRLTVV.

The V gene is TRBV7-2, the J gene TRBJ2-3; D ambiguous. CDR1 SGHTA and CDR2 FQGNSA come from the germline V gene. V lost 1 base and J 2 bases, leaving 10 bases between the germline ends. The CDR3 sequence is 15 residues long. The CDR3 sequence: CASSLGTANTDTQYF. In DNA, the CDR3 is TGTGCCAGCAGCTTAGGCACGGCGAACACAGATACGCAGTATTTT.

This clone has only a few counts. V is TRBV6-5 and J is TRBJ1-1, with D perhaps TRBD1 (5 bases). Trimming removed 8 bases from V and 5 bases from J, with 9 bases in between. Germline V gene sequence: CDR1 MNHEY, CDR2 SVGAGI. The CDR3 totals 11 residues. The CDR3 DNA is TGTGCCAGCGGGGGGGGGACTGAAGCTTTCTTT. Protein product: CASGGGTEAFF.

The chain joins TRBV30 to TRBJ1-2, with TRBD1 identical over 8 bases. The germline CDR1 and CDR2 sequences are GTSNPN and SVGIG (reference sequence). V dropped 3 bases and J dropped 4; count of bases not matched to a gene: 7. There are 14 residues in the CDR3. The DNA of the CDR3 is TGTGCCTGGAGGTCAGGGGGCGCGGGCTATGGCTACACCTTC. Encoded protein: CAWRSGGAGYGYTF.

The CDR3 loop reads CASSFRDNTEAFF. CDR3 coding DNA: TGTGCCAGCAGCTTTCGGGACAACACTGAAGCTTTCTTT. The chain combines TRBV13 with TRBJ1-1; D might be TRBD1 (5 bases). The CDR3 runs 13 residues. Germline-derived CDR1 and CDR2 are PRHDT and FYEKMQ (reference sequence). Trimming stripped 3 bases from V and 2 bases from J, with 7 bases between.

This clone was counted only a few times. This rearrangement joins TRBV15 to TRBJ2-1, with 9 bases matching TRBD1. Germline V gene sequence: CDR1 LNHNV, CDR2 YYDKDF (reference sequence). Trimming removed 0 bases from V and 9 bases from J; junction bases left unmatched: 3. The CDR3 is 14 amino acids. Written as DNA, the CDR3 is TGTGCCACCAGCAGAGAAGGGACAGGGAGTGAGCAGTTCTTC. It translates to CATSREGTGSEQFF.

This clone appeared a few times. The V and J genes are TRBV23-1 and TRBJ2-7; 8 nucleotides agree with TRBD1. TRBV23-1 is assigned to the ORF class and has an uncertain function. V was clipped by 8 bases and J by 5 bases; unmatched bases: 11. This CDR3 is 14 amino acids long. The CDR3 protein is CASGETGEWNEQYF. DNA of the CDR3: TGCGCCAGCGGGGAGACAGGGGAATGGAACGAGCAGTACTTC.

This clone was observed a few times. The chain uses TRBV4-1 and TRBJ2-2; the match to TRBD1 covers 7 bases. The CDR3 length is 15 residues. With 4 bases clipped from V and 4 bases from J, the junction kept 6 bases outside the gene matches. The V gene's germline CDR1 is MGHRA and CDR2 YSYEKL. Written as DNA, the CDR3 is TGCGCCAGCAGCCTAAGGGCAGGGGGCACCGGGGAGCTGTTTTTT. Translating gives CASSLRAGGTGELFF.

This clone was observed a few times. J is TRBJ1-1 and V is TRBV2; perhaps TRBD1 as D (5 bases). V was cut by 5 bases and J by 2 bases, with 15 bases left in between. This CDR3 spans 15 amino acids. Germline CDR1 SNHLY, CDR2 FYNNEI. CDR3 bases: TGTGCCAGCAGTCGGTCGGGGCAGGTCAACACTGAAGCTTTCTTT. Its protein product is CASSRSGQVNTEAFF.

This chain links TRBV15 with TRBJ1-2, with TRBD1 matching over 7 bases. Germline assignment: CDR1 LNHNV and CDR2 YYDKDF (reference sequence). The CDR3 length is 15 residues. V lost 0 bases to trimming and J lost 4 bases; unmatched junction nucleotides: 5. CDR3 sequence reads: CATSRDRQGTYGYTF. CDR3 nucleotides: TGTGCCACCAGCAGAGATCGACAGGGCACCTATGGCTACACCTTC.

This clone was picked up a small number of times. The CDR3 DNA reads TGTGCCAGCAGCAAGGGACAGGGAAGAGGCTACACCTTC. This encodes CASSKGQGRGYTF. V usage is TRBV7-9 and J usage is TRBJ1-2; 9 positions agree with TRBD1. J lost 8 bases, V lost 5 bases, and 6 bases had no gene match. This CDR3 comprises 13 residues. Germline CDR1 is SEHNR and CDR2 is FQNEAQ (reference sequence). Drawing the rest from reference TRBV7-9 and TRBJ1-2, the complete variable domain is DTGVSQNPRHKITKRGQNVTFRCDPISEHNRLYWYRQTLGQGPEFLTYFQNEAQLEKSRLLSDRFSAERPKGSFSTLEIQRTEQGDSAMYLCASSKGQGRGYTFGSGTRLTVV.

This clone turned up a few times. The rearrangement links TRBV29-1 to TRBJ1-2; D is undetermined. The germline CDR1 and CDR2 sequences are SQVTM and ANQGSEA. Trimming removed 6 bases from V and 3 bases from J, with 8 bases in between. The CDR3 has 11 residues. This CDR3 reads CSVDSDYGYTF. The CDR3 nucleotides read TGCAGCGTGGACTCGGACTATGGCTACACCTTC.

The V call is TRBV9, the J call TRBJ1-1; no firm D call. Trimming took 4 bases from V and 5 from J, leaving 12 bases between them. The germline V gene has CDR1 SGDLS and CDR2 YYNGEE. The CDR3 spans 13 residues. The CDR3 DNA is TGTGCCAGCAGCCCACGTCCTGGGACTGAAGCTTTCTTT. Its translation: CASSPRPGTEAFF. Full variable domain (rest looked up from reference TRBV9 and TRBJ1-1): DSGVTQTPKHLITATGQRVTLRCSPRSGDLSVYWYQQSLDQGLQFLIQYYNGEERAKGNILERFSAQQFPDLHSELNLSSLELGDSALYFCASSPRPGTEAFFGQGTRLTVV.

This chain uses TRBV7-8 with TRBJ1-5; 7 bases agree with TRBD1. Germline values: CDR1 SGHVS, CDR2 FQNEAQ. Losses at the gene ends were 0 bases for V and 4 bases for J; bases not matched to a gene: 6. This CDR3 spans 16 amino acids. The CDR3 DNA reads as TGTGCCAGCAGCTTAGCGGGACAGTCTTCTAATCAGCCCCAGCATTTT. Translated: CASSLAGQSSNQPQHF.

V gene TRBV15 combines with J gene TRBJ2-3; unclear D gene. CDR3 length equals 13 residues. V lost 7 bases to trimming and J lost 3 bases, with 11 bases between them. The germline V gene encodes CDR1 LNHNV and CDR2 YYDKDF (reference sequence). DNA for the CDR3: TGTGCCACCAAAGGGCGATCGACAGATACGCAGTATTTT. Translated, it gives CATKGRSTDTQYF. The variable domain in full, completed from reference TRBV15 and TRBJ2-3, reads DAMVIQNPRYQVTQFGKPVTLSCSQTLNHNVMYWYQQKSSQAPKLLFHYYDKDFNNEADTPDNFQSRRPNTSFCFLDIRSPGLGDTAMYLCATKGRSTDTQYFGPGTRLTVL.

The chain has TRBV11-2 and TRBJ1-5; a possible D gene is TRBD1 (5 bases). The CDR3 has 13 residues. Germline-derived CDR1 and CDR2 are SGHAT and FQNNGV. The V gene lost 5 bases and the J gene lost 4 bases, with 9 bases spanning the gap. CDR3 DNA: TGTGCCAGCAGCCCAGGGCTAAATCAGCCCCAGCATTTT. Translation: CASSPGLNQPQHF.

This chain links TRBV13 with TRBJ2-3; D is perhaps TRBD2 (6 bases). The CDR3 length is 15 residues. V gave up 2 bases and J gave up 2 bases, with 11 bases separating them. CDR1 and CDR2 from the germline V gene are PRHDT and FYEKMQ (reference sequence). CDR3 amino acids: CASSLSSGFTDTQYF. CDR3 coding DNA: TGTGCCAGCAGCTTATCCAGCGGGTTCACAGATACGCAGTATTTT.